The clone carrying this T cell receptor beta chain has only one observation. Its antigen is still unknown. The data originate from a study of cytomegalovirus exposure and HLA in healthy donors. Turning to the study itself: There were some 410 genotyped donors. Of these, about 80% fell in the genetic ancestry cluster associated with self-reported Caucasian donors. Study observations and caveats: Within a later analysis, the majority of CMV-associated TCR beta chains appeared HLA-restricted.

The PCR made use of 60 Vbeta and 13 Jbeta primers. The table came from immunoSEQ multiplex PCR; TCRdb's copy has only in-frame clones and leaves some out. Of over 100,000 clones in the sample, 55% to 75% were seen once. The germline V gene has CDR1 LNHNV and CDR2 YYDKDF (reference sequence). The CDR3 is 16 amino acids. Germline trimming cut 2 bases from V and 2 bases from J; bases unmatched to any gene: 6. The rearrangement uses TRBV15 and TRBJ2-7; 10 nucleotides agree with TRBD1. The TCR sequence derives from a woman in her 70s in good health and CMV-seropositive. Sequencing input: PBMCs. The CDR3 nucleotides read TGTGCCACCAGCAGACCCCGGGACAGGGGACCCTACGAGCAGTACTTC. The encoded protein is CATSRPRDRGPYEQYF.